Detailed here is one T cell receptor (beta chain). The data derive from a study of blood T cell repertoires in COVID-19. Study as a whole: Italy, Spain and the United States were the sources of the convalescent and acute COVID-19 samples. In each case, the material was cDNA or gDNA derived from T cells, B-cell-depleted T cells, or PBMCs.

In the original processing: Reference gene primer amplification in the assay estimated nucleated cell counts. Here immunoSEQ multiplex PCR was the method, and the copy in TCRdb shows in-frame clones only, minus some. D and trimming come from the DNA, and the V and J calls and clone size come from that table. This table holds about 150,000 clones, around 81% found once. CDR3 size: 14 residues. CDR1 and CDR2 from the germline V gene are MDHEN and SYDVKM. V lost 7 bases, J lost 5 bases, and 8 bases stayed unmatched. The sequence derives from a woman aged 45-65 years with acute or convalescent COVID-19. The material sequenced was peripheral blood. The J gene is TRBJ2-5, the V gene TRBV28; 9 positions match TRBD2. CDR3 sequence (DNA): TGTGCCAGCAAGTCTAGCGGGGAGGGTGAGACCCAGTACTTC. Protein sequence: CASKSSGEGETQYF. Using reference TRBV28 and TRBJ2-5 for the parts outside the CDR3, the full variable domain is DVKVTQSSRYLVKRTGEKVFLECVQDMDHENMFWYRQDPGLGLRLIYFSYDVKMKEKGDIPEGYSVSREKKERFSLILESASTNQTSMYLCASKSSGEGETQYFGPGTRLLVL.